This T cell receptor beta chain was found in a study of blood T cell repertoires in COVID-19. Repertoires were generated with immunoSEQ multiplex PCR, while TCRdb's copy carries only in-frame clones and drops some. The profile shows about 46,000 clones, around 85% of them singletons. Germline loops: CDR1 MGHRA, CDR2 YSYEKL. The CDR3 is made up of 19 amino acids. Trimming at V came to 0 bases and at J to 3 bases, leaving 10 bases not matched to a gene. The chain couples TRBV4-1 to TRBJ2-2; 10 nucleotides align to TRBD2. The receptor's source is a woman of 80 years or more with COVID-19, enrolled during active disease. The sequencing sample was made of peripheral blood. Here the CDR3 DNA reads TGCGCCAGCAGCCAAGAATGGGACGCTAGCGGGAGCCACACCGGGGAGCTGTTTTTT. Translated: CASSQEWDASGSHTGELFF.